The following is a T cell receptor (beta chain) sequence with its context. Its target is unknown. The data were taken from a study of regulatory T cells in long-lasting Graves disease. Study results and caveats: The study found TRBV28, TRBJ1-2 and TRBJ2-5 favored in persistent disease.

Germline values: CDR1 SGHTA, CDR2 FQGNSA. CDR3 length: 15 residues. Trimming removed 6 bases at V and 0 bases at J, with 14 bases between. Time point of the sample: persistent/refractory GD, antithyroid drugs over 5 years with positive TRAb. Preparation of the TCR library used RNA extracted from PBMCs. All patients originated from an endocrinology department located in Xi'an, China. HTBI primers from iRepertoire and Arm-PCR of CDR3 regions yielded the TCR beta libraries. TCRdb reanalysed the multiplex PCR reads using MiXCR and keeps one entry per CDR3 protein. The table shows 400,000 or so distinct CDR3 sequences, with roughly 20% occurring only once.

Sequencing was performed on peripheral blood mononuclear cells (PBMCs), taken when the disease was refractory, from a patient treated with antithyroid drugs. The genes are TRBV7-2 and TRBJ1-1, with D possibly TRBD1 on 5 matching bases. The sequence derives from a female donor with Graves disease. This CDR3 reads CASSTREIMNTEAFF. DNA of the CDR3: TGTGCCAGCAGTACCAGGGAGATCATGAACACTGAAGCTTTCTTT.